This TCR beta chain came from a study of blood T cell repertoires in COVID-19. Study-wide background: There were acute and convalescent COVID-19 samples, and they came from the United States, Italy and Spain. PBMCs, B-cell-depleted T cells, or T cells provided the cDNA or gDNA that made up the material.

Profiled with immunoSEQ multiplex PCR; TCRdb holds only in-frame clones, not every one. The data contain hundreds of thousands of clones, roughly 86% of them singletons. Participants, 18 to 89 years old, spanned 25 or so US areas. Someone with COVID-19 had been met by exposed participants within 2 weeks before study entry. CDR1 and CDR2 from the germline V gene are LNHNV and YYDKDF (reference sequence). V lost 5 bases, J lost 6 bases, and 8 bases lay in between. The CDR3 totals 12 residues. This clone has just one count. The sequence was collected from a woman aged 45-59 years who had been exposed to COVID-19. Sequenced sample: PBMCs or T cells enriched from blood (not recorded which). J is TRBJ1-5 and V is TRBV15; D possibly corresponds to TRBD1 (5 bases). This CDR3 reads CATSRGFQPQHF. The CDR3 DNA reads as TGTGCCACCAGCCGGGGGTTTCAGCCCCAGCATTTT.